The rows below give T cell receptor beta chains drawn from one sample of a study of T-cell reconstitution after alpha-beta-depleted transplantation in children. From the PCR reads, TCRdb called clonotypes with MiXCR, one entry per CDR3 protein. The data show more than 500,000 distinct CDR3 sequences, approximately 10% seen once. Specimen: PBMCs, mostly from graft donor cells, collected 180 days after TCRalphabeta/CD19-depleted stem cell transplant. The receptors shown here come from a female patient aged 2-10 years who had a stem cell transplant for aplastic anemia, so the T cells may come from the graft donor. Each CDR3 is given with its conserved first and last residue. Each record gives: clone size, V gene, CDR3 protein. For some rows the clone size is stated as once, few or many, or as a class when expanded; others skip it.

>.|TRBV20-1
CSARDSTPGYTF
>few|TRBV30
CAWTFRNIQYF
>few|TRBV20-1
CSSYPVYGYTF
>many|TRBV12-3/TRBV12-4
CASSLRGSGNQPQHF
>few|TRBV27
CATMDPYGYTF
>many|TRBV7-2
CASSLEGRGNTEAFF
>.|TRBV5-1
CASSHGKGLSSYNEQFF
>.|TRBV29-1
CSVQRYQETQYF
>.|TRBV20-1
CSARAARGGQNIQYF
>many|TRBV28
CAIRTPLAKNIQYF
>.|TRBV6-2/TRBV6-3
CASSYRKLQAAFF
>few|TRBV28
CASRLKHTEAFF
>many|TRBV29-1
CSSLYQETQYF
>.|TRBV28
CASSFRSYSGANVLTF
>few|TRBV24-1
CATSDLPLGVGELFF
>many|TRBV29-1
CSVDWWVRDSEQFF
>.|TRBV7-9
CASSLGLHEQPQHF
>few|TRBV7-2
CASSLEGGPLSYEQYF
>few|TRBV29-1
CSAHLPASSTEAFF
>.|TRBV3-1
CASSQGPWRDGYTF
>.|TRBV20-1
CSALPGTGSGNTIYF
>.|TRBV7-2
CASSFGQGLTNEKLFF
>few|TRBV6-5
CASSYGTGPGELFF
>.|TRBV4-2
CASSQDWRPTLMGTQYF
>.|TRBV11-2
CASRAQGSNQPQHF
>few|TRBV9
CASSVGGVSGRAYNEQFF
>few|TRBV5-8
CASSLMTNTEAFF
>many|TRBV28
CANRGQGAKEQYF
>few|TRBV7-9
CASSLARATSEQYF
>.|TRBV28
CASSLANKNTEAFF
>.|TRBV5-1
CASSDSQANTEAFF
>many|TRBV5-6
CASSLGQGVGQPQHF